These 10 T cell receptor beta chains originate from one sample sequenced in a study of blood T cells in healthy people across ages. A second PCR, run for about 6 to 12 cycles, used a sample-barcoded 5' primer plus a J-beta primer mix. Via MiXCR, TCRdb re-called the 5' RACE reads, giving one row per CDR3 protein. The sample lists about 800,000 distinct CDR3 sequences, 20% to 25% seen once, with under 4.5% in the top ten. Another study also made use of these data, one on T cells of mothers and their children.

The sequencing sample was made of blood. The receptors stem from a boy between 10 and 17 years old in good health.

A few counts support this clonotype. The CDR3 nucleotides read TGTGCCAGCAGCCAAGGGGGACTAGGCCTCCAAGAGACCCAGTACTTC. This codes for CASSQGGLGLQETQYF. The chain uses TRBV14 and TRBJ2-1; 8 bases align to TRBD2. The end of the DNA is better explained by TRBJ2-5, so the J call may be wrong. Germline loops: CDR1 SGHDN, CDR2 FVKESK. This CDR3 spans 16 amino acids.

This clonotype has a handful of counts. This chain connects TRBV15 to TRBJ2-5, with 10 bases aligning to TRBD2. TRBJ2-7 explains the end of the DNA better; the J call may be wrong. From germline, CDR1 is LNHNV and CDR2 YYDKDF (reference sequence). This CDR3 contains 15 residues. CDR3 amino acids: CATSKQREGFYEQYF. The DNA of the CDR3 is TGTGCCACCAGCAAGCAGCGGGAGGGCTTCTACGAGCAGTACTTC.

In this sample, this clonotype turned up a few times. V gene TRBV29-1 combines with J gene TRBJ2-3; D is perhaps TRBD1 (5 bases). V lost 2 bases to trimming and J lost 6 bases, with 21 bases between them. The germline gives CDR1 SQVTM, CDR2 ANQGSEA. This CDR3 has 16 amino acids. The CDR3 DNA reads TGCAGCGTTGAAATCACTTGGCAGGGCCTCGGGGATACGCAGTATTTT. Amino acids: CSVEITWQGLGDTQYF.

J is TRBJ2-1 and V is TRBV6-2 or TRBV6-3; D unclear. This CDR3 contains 13 residues. Trimming took off 7 bases at V and 3 bases at J, with 10 bases between the two ends. Germline V CDR1 and CDR2: MNHEY, SVGEGT. CDR3 residues: CASIPKIYNEQFF. The CDR3 DNA reads as TGTGCCAGCATCCCGAAAATCTACAATGAGCAGTTCTTC.

This clonotype appeared a few times. V gene TRBV20-1 combines with J gene TRBJ1-2, with D unresolved. Germline values: CDR1 DFQATT, CDR2 SNEGSKA (reference sequence). The CDR3 runs 9 residues. Trimming stripped 7 bases from V and 4 bases from J, with 4 bases between. DNA of the CDR3: TGCAGTGTGCTCTATGGCTACACCTTC. This codes for CSVLYGYTF.

The chain employs TRBV20-1 and TRBJ1-2, with unresolved D. The germline CDR1 and CDR2 sequences are DFQATT and SNEGSKA (reference sequence). Trimming cost V 6 bases and J 0 bases, with 17 bases left between them. The CDR3 extends over 15 amino acids. Here the CDR3 reads CSAPDQFLSNYGYTF. The CDR3, as DNA: TGCAGTGCCCCGGACCAGTTCTTGTCTAACTATGGCTACACCTTC.

This clonotype was picked up a small number of times. In DNA, the CDR3 is TGTGCCAGTAGTGTCCGGTCGGGGGTTTTGTTCAATGAGCAGTTCTTC. It codes for CASSVRSGVLFNEQFF. The gene calls are TRBV19 and TRBJ2-1; tentative D call: TRBD2 (6 bases). The CDR3 has 16 amino acids. V was trimmed by 5 bases and J by 6 bases, leaving 20 bases between them. Germline lookup yields CDR1 LNHDA and CDR2 SQIVND (reference sequence).

The V and J genes are TRBV7-9 and TRBJ2-4; D ambiguous. Trimming left V 5 bases short and J 3 bases short, with 5 bases between. From germline, CDR1 is SEHNR and CDR2 FQNEAQ (reference sequence). The CDR3 consists of 12 residues. CDR3 amino acids: CASSPNKNIQYF. The DNA of the CDR3 is TGTGCCAGCAGCCCGAACAAAAACATTCAGTACTTC.

The chain uses TRBV13 and TRBJ2-7; D possibly matches TRBD1 or TRBD2 (5 bases each). The V end was cut by 3 bases, the J end by 2 bases, with 20 bases between. The germline V gene encodes CDR1 PRHDT and CDR2 FYEKMQ (reference sequence). The CDR3 is made up of 17 amino acids. CDR3 nucleotide sequence: TGTGCCAGCAGCTTTGGGACGGTGGGTATACCCACCTACGAGCAGTACTTC. It specifies CASSFGTVGIPTYEQYF.

This clonotype was counted a few times. The chain couples TRBV7-9 to TRBJ2-1, with 11 nucleotides matching TRBD2. Trimming at V came to 5 bases and at J to 5 bases, leaving 5 bases not matched to a gene. This CDR3 comprises 15 residues. The germline V gene has CDR1 SEHNR and CDR2 FQNEAQ (reference sequence). CDR3 nucleotides: TGTGCCAGCAGCCCGGGACTAGCGGTAGACAATGAGCAGTTCTTC. This encodes CASSPGLAVDNEQFF.